This T cell receptor (beta chain) was observed in a study of identical twins (TCRdb year 2016). For the study in its entirety: To test whether fetal clonotypes persist, this study deep-sequenced TCR alpha and beta repertoires from monozygotic twins, from unrelated adults of various ages, and from cord blood. To rule out contamination, replicate twin experiments were performed at different times with different library preparation protocols. General conclusions and limits of the study: Zero-insertion analyses could be partly confounded by invariant T cells such as MAIT and iNKT, though diverse VJ usage argued against such confounding for most clonotypes. Compared with coincidental sharing between unrelated individuals, an excess of low generation-probability sequences was observed among out-of-frame TCR alpha sequences shared between twins. Fewer insertions were carried by abundant cord blood beta clonotypes, a similar but weaker trend appeared in young adult naive repertoires, and no such trend appeared in memory repertoires. Because the same donors could not be followed over many years, conclusions were based on cross-sectional statistical analysis. Out-of-frame TCR alpha sharing in monozygotic twins was systematically underestimated by recombination models, whereas sharing between unrelated individuals was in agreement with the recombination models. The excess sharing between twins in beta out-of-frame sequences was weaker because fewer shared sequences reduced the signal-to-noise ratio.

The library came from 5' RACE. TCRdb shows the sequencer as Illumina HiSeq 2000. A universal primer binding site was added through template switching, and the final cDNA carried a unique molecular identifier so that TCR cDNA molecules could be counted accurately. First-strand cDNA for TCR alpha and beta chains was synthesized from specific primers in the conserved constant-segment region. To control for contamination, each cDNA library was double barcoded with a SMART-Mk sample barcode plus Illumina barcodes. TruSeq adapter sequences, together with Illumina sample barcodes, were added in two successive PCR steps. The TCR alpha and beta cDNA libraries were sequenced on the Illumina HiSeq platform using custom primers. Per the original workflow: MiGEC was used to process raw reads and extract unique molecular identifiers, and MiXCR was used to find CDR3 positions. Recombination models were inferred per individual with the repgenHMM and IGoR tools using an EM algorithm. The tcR package in R was used for shared clonotype analysis, with sharing normalized by the product of cloneset sizes. Out-of-frame nonproductive sequences were analyzed to study raw recombination free of thymic and clonal selection effects. Starting from the raw public reads, TCRdb applied fastp trimming at Q25, assembled clones with MiXCR and retained in-frame beta chains. Rows are unified per CDR3 protein, each entry keeping the most common DNA and genes. The V and J calls reflect TCRdb's pipeline rather than the authors' work. This sample has about 430,000 distinct CDR3 sequences in its table, and roughly 18% of those were observed once. The top ten clonotypes cover approximately 12% of the sample.

Only healthy Caucasian donors were included. The researchers also sequenced three unrelated adults who were not twins: a male aged 18 to 29, a male aged 50 to 60, and a female aged 50 to 60. Miltenyi CD45RO+ enrichment and human naive T-cell isolation kits were used to isolate memory (CD45RO+) and naive T cells from PBMC. This clonotype was detected only a few times. This receptor's antigen is unknown. No qualities accompany the bases; no much larger clone lies one base away. The CDR3 holds 15 amino acids from the cysteine to the phenylalanine. Just CDR3 DNA is preserved here, 45 bases in frame from base 1. V is cut by 6 bases and J by 9 bases, and the space between the germline ends is 21 bases.

The sample was naive T cells sorted from blood. What the cell subset or site label conveys for this sample: cells isolated with a human naive T-cell isolation kit. This clonotype was obtained from a man aged 45-65 years in good health. This chain is built from TRBV12-3 or TRBV12-4 and TRBJ2-1; a weak D assignment points to TRBD2 (6 bases agree). The CDR3 protein sequence reads: CASSPRGSGNPEQFF. The DNA reads as follows: TGTGCCAGCAGCCCTCGGGGTAGCGGCAATCCTGAGCAGTTCTTC.